A selection of T cell receptor beta chains follows, all from one sample in a study of blood T cell repertoires in COVID-19. The table came from immunoSEQ multiplex PCR; TCRdb's copy has only in-frame clones and leaves some out. The sample contains over 45,000 clones, 91% of which appear only once. The sequencing input was peripheral blood. All receptors come from a woman in her sixties with active or convalescent COVID-19. CDR3s include the opening cysteine and the closing phenylalanine or tryptophan. The D gene is left open where the match is weak. Rows give clone size only sometimes, using once, few, many, or a class for an expanded clone.

v_gene,d_gene,j_gene,abundance,CDR3aa,CDR3nt
TRBV6-1,TRBD2,TRBJ2-3,.,CASSALLGGASTDTQYF,TGTGCCAGCAGTGCTCTTCTCGGGGGGGCTAGCACAGATACGCAGTATTTT
TRBV12-5,TRBD2,TRBJ2-3,.,CASALLARMGTDTQYF,TGTGCTAGTGCCCTACTAGCGCGGATGGGCACAGATACGCAGTATTTT
TRBV7-3,TRBD1,TRBJ1-2,.,CASSPGDRGLDYGYTF,TGTGCCAGCAGCCCGGGGGACAGGGGGCTCGACTATGGCTACACCTTC
TRBV5-1,TRBD2,TRBJ2-7,.,CASSLVSGGNYEQYF,TGCGCCAGCAGCTTGGTGAGCGGGGGAAACTACGAGCAGTACTTC
TRBV9,.,TRBJ1-3,.,CASSVDVLLAGGNTIYF,TGTGCCAGCAGCGTGGATGTCCTCCTCGCGGGGGGAAACACCATATATTTT
TRBV19,TRBD2,TRBJ2-1,.,CASSIVRELDNEQFF,TGTGCCAGTAGTATAGTGCGGGAGCTCGACAATGAGCAGTTCTTC
TRBV9,TRBD2,TRBJ2-1,.,CASSVSSGSYPEQFF,TGTGCCAGCAGCGTATCTAGCGGGAGTTACCCCGAGCAGTTCTTC
TRBV18,.,TRBJ2-2,.,CASSPLAEGTGELFF,TGTGCCAGCTCACCACTAGCGGAAGGGACCGGGGAGCTGTTTTTT
TRBV5-1,TRBD1,TRBJ1-1,.,CASSLGGGQGNTEAFF,TGCGCCAGCAGCTTGGGTGGGGGACAGGGGAACACTGAAGCTTTCTTT
TRBV28,TRBD1,TRBJ2-3,once,CASSLLGGTQYF,TGTGCCAGCAGTTTATTAGGGGGCACGCAGTATTTT
TRBV7-2,.,TRBJ2-7,.,CASRGRPGDEQYF,TGTGCCAGCAGGGGACGTCCAGGGGACGAGCAGTACTTC
TRBV9,.,TRBJ1-3,.,CASSVATDSAYSGNTIYF,TGTGCCAGCAGCGTAGCTACAGACAGCGCTTACTCTGGAAACACCATATATTTT
TRBV10-3,.,TRBJ2-2,.,CAISESGGGTGELFF,TGTGCCATCAGTGAGTCGGGAGGGGGCACCGGGGAGCTGTTTTTT
TRBV10-3,.,TRBJ2-1,.,CASGSGTLYNEQFF,TGTGCCAGCGGAAGCGGGACACTCTACAATGAGCAGTTCTTC
TRBV6-1,TRBD1,TRBJ1-5,few,CASSAGTATGNQPQHF,TGTGCCAGCAGTGCCGGGACAGCAACGGGCAATCAGCCCCAGCATTTT
TRBV19,TRBD1,TRBJ1-1,.,CASNSQGANTEAFF,TGTGCCAGTAACTCGCAGGGGGCGAACACTGAAGCTTTCTTT
TRBV30,.,TRBJ1-2,.,CAWSVVRAGDYGYTF,TGTGCCTGGAGTGTGGTCAGGGCCGGTGACTATGGCTACACCTTC
TRBV30,.,TRBJ2-5,.,CAWSVLLSVQYF,TGTGCCTGGAGTGTACTCCTATCGGTTCAGTACTTC
TRBV28,.,TRBJ1-1,.,CASSSPTALNTEAFF,TGTGCCAGCAGTTCCCCGACAGCTCTGAACACTGAAGCTTTCTTT
TRBV12-3/TRBV12-4,.,TRBJ2-7,.,CASRQTGYEQYF,TGTGCCAGCAGACAGACAGGTTACGAGCAGTACTTC
TRBV18,.,TRBJ2-3,.,CASSTYTDTQYF,TGTGCCAGCTCAACTTACACAGATACGCAGTATTTT
TRBV6-6,.,TRBJ1-1,.,CASSTYGSGGTEAFF,TGTGCCAGCAGTACGTACGGCAGTGGGGGGACTGAAGCTTTCTTT
TRBV14,.,TRBJ2-3,.,CASSGGRLDTQYF,TGTGCCAGCAGCGGCGGGCGCCTAGATACGCAGTATTTT
TRBV5-8,.,TRBJ1-3,.,CASSLDEGYTIYF,TGTGCCAGCAGCTTGGATGAGGGCTACACCATATATTTT
TRBV28,.,TRBJ1-2,.,CASSWGHSMGGYTF,TGTGCCAGCAGTTGGGGGCACTCAATGGGCGGCTACACCTTC
TRBV19,TRBD2,TRBJ2-2,.,CASSIGAGGPAGELFF,TGTGCCAGTAGTATCGGGGCGGGAGGGCCCGCCGGGGAGCTGTTTTTT
TRBV25-1,.,TRBJ1-1,.,CASSELGVEAFF,TGTGCCAGCAGTGAATTAGGGGTAGAAGCTTTCTTT
TRBV7-2,.,TRBJ2-2,.,CASSFQGGAGELFF,TGTGCCAGCAGCTTCCAGGGAGGCGCCGGGGAGCTGTTTTTT
TRBV28,TRBD2,TRBJ2-1,once,CASSLRDAGVSTYNEQFF,TGTGCCAGCAGTTTAAGAGATGCGGGGGTCTCTACCTACAATGAGCAGTTCTTC
TRBV18,.,TRBJ2-7,.,CASSVGYEQYF,TGTGCCAGCTCGGTCGGCTACGAGCAGTACTTC
TRBV7-9,.,TRBJ1-1,few,CASSFQENTEAFF,TGTGCCAGCAGCTTTCAGGAGAACACTGAAGCTTTCTTT
TRBV5-1,.,TRBJ1-3,.,CASSLEGLDSGNTIYF,TGCGCCAGCAGCTTGGAGGGGTTGGACTCTGGAAACACCATATATTTT
TRBV20-1,.,TRBJ1-2,.,CSASGNYGYTF,TGCAGTGCTAGCGGTAACTATGGCTACACCTTC
TRBV7-2,TRBD1,TRBJ2-7,medium-sized,CASRDRTGGYEQYF,TGTGCCAGCAGGGATCGGACAGGGGGATACGAGCAGTACTTC
TRBV5-1,TRBD1,TRBJ1-4,once,CASSGAGTGFPPTNEKLFF,TGCGCCAGCAGCGGGGCCGGGACAGGTTTTCCGCCAACTAATGAAAAACTGTTTTTT
TRBV5-4,.,TRBJ2-7,once,CASSATESYEQYF,TGTGCCAGCAGCGCTACAGAGAGCTACGAGCAGTACTTC
TRBV6-5,.,TRBJ2-7,.,CASSYSGSSYEQYF,TGTGCCAGCAGTTACTCCGGGAGCTCCTACGAGCAGTACTTC
TRBV28,.,TRBJ1-5,.,CASSFGGHLNQPQHF,TGTGCCAGCAGTTTTGGCGGACACCTCAATCAGCCCCAGCATTTT
TRBV28,TRBD2,TRBJ2-3,.,CASSSSGRARDTQYF,TGTGCCAGCAGCTCTAGCGGGAGGGCCCGGGATACGCAGTATTTT
TRBV24-1,.,TRBJ1-2,.,CATSDFGANGYTF,TGTGCCACCAGTGACTTTGGAGCGAATGGCTACACCTTC
TRBV19,TRBD1,TRBJ2-7,.,CASSARGQGRFHSYEQYF,TGTGCCAGTAGCGCCAGGGGACAGGGCCGGTTTCACTCCTACGAGCAGTACTTC
TRBV11-2,.,TRBJ1-2,.,CASSLGQPYGYTF,TGTGCCAGCAGCTTAGGACAGCCATATGGCTACACCTTC
TRBV19,.,TRBJ1-5,.,CASKTGSLVDNQPQHF,TGTGCCAGTAAGACAGGCAGCCTCGTAGATAATCAGCCCCAGCATTTT
TRBV19,TRBD1,TRBJ2-7,.,CASSMGQTYEQYF,TGTGCCAGTAGTATGGGACAGACCTACGAGCAGTACTTC
TRBV27,.,TRBJ1-6,.,CASSLAYQGFGSPLHF,TGTGCCAGCAGTTTAGCCTACCAGGGGTTTGGATCACCCCTCCACTTT
TRBV5-1,TRBD2,TRBJ2-1,.,CASSLASGTTGEQFF,TGCGCCAGCAGCTTGGCCAGCGGGACGACCGGGGAGCAGTTCTTC
TRBV28,.,TRBJ2-6,once,CASSLGQVGSLGANVLTF,TGTGCCAGCAGTTTAGGGCAGGTGGGCTCTTTGGGGGCCAACGTCCTGACTTTC
TRBV7-3,TRBD2,TRBJ2-1,.,CASSLGLANEQFF,TGTGCCAGCAGCCTTGGACTAGCCAATGAGCAGTTCTTC
TRBV4-2,TRBD1,TRBJ2-1,.,CASSRPGQGILNEQFF,TGTGCCAGCAGCCGGCCGGGACAGGGGATTCTCAATGAGCAGTTCTTC
TRBV5-1,.,TRBJ2-7,.,CASKKDTDFYEQYF,TGCGCCAGCAAGAAGGACACGGATTTTTACGAGCAGTACTTC
TRBV29-1,TRBD2,TRBJ2-2,.,CSVESSGRAPGELFF,TGCAGCGTTGAGTCGAGCGGGAGGGCTCCCGGGGAGCTGTTTTTT
TRBV4-1,TRBD1,TRBJ1-4,.,CASSPRGQADEKLFF,TGCGCCAGCAGCCCGCGAGGACAGGCTGATGAAAAACTGTTTTTT
TRBV6-5,.,TRBJ1-3,.,CASSYSNRAGNTIYF,TGTGCCAGCAGTTACTCGAACCGGGCTGGAAACACCATATATTTT
TRBV5-1,.,TRBJ2-1,.,CASNGALSSYNEQFF,TGCGCCAGCAACGGAGCGCTAAGCTCCTACAATGAGCAGTTCTTC